This paragraph covers one TCR beta chain sequence. Its specificity is not known. Profiled with immunoSEQ multiplex PCR; TCRdb holds only in-frame clones, not every one. The sample records tens of thousands of clones, around nine tenths being singletons. The record originates from a study of tissue T cells after allogeneic stem cell transplantation. Study-level background: Of the grafts for graft-versus-host disease patients, four were unmodified and three CD34-selected. Several lines of graft-versus-host disease therapy were given to all patients, all with gastrointestinal involvement.

Findings and limits, study-wide: Few T cell clones were shared across patients, but motif clusters showed tissue-specific shared signatures.

With V trimmed by 2 bases and J by 3 bases, 4 bases remained unmatched. The germline V gene has CDR1 GTSNPN and CDR2 SVGIG (reference sequence). The CDR3 covers 14 residues. The receptor was derived from a woman aged 35-75 years who later had graft-versus-host disease after an allogeneic stem cell transplant. The chain employs TRBV30 and TRBJ2-1, with 7 bases that match TRBD2. The specimen comprised blood, sampled before transplantation. The chain's CDR3 is CAWSPKRDYNEQFF. CDR3 DNA sequence: TGTGCCTGGAGTCCAAAGCGGGACTACAATGAGCAGTTCTTC.